The sequence of this T cell receptor (beta chain) was determined in a study of shared clonotypes between healthy human individuals. Overall study results and limits: Sampling covered blood only; tissue repertoires likely differ. With a handful of donors compared, 4.5% to 6.5% of naive CD4 clonotypes were shared.

Deep-level running was used for the assay. In the study's own analysis: Filtering of immunoSEQ junctional sequences could not match full-length read filtering. Data came from immunoSEQ multiplex PCR; TCRdb stores just in-frame clones and leaves some out. Clone size and the V and J calls come from that table; the DNA yielded D and trimming. The sample has more than 2 million clones; 95% are singletons. The CDR3 spans 13 residues. The V end lost 1 base, the J end lost 7 bases, and 9 bases lay between the germline ends. Per germline, CDR1 SGHRS and CDR2 YFSETQ. Note on this clone: Its specificity is unknown.

Sequencing was carried out using naive CD4+ T cells sorted from blood. Subset in this sample: CD45RA+ positively selected. This chain joins TRBV5-1 and TRBJ2-1; D not resolved. The source is a man between 18 and 35 years old in good health. The CDR3 loop is CASSLYSTNEQFF. CDR3 nucleotide sequence: TGCGCCAGCAGCTTGTATTCCACAAATGAGCAGTTCTTC.